The source of this TCR beta chain is a study of post-analysis software for immune sequencing data. Study-wide points: The study found TRBV5-6, TRBV5-1 and TRBV20-1 among a few TRBV segments more frequent in patients than controls. Batch-mates among the samples co-clustered strongly by F measure. A significant reduction in normalized Chao1 diversity was observed in multiple sclerosis patients versus controls.

There are many counts of this clonotype. Its antigen is unknown. Prepared libraries of TCR beta cDNA carried unique molecular identifiers. TCRdb re-analysed the PCR reads in MiXCR, keeping a single row per CDR3 protein. The profile shows 740,000 or so distinct CDR3 sequences, approximately 50% of them singletons. This CDR3 region has 12 residues. V was cut by 5 bases and J by 0 bases, with 4 bases left in between. Germline CDR1 and CDR2: SGHVS and FQNEAQ. This sequence originates from a girl aged 5-17 years with multiple sclerosis. The specimen sequenced was blood. The chain combines TRBV7-8 with TRBJ2-5; D uncertain. The chain's CDR3 is CASSQNQETQYF. Here the CDR3 DNA reads TGTGCCAGCAGCCAGAACCAAGAGACCCAGTACTTC.